A single sample is the source of the 14 T cell receptor beta chains below, sequenced in a study of identical twins. TCRdb itself ran the 5' RACE reads through MiXCR, one entry per CDR3 protein. The sample consists of about 280,000 distinct CDR3 sequences, about 8.9% of them appearing once. These data are also associated with another study on yellow fever vaccine responses in identical twins.

The source material was memory (CD45RO+) T cells sorted from blood. These receptors all come from a young woman in good health.

The genes are TRBV10-3 and TRBJ1-6; TRBD1 matches at 7 bases. The CDR3 is 15 amino acids. V lost 4 bases, J lost 5 bases, and 5 bases stayed unmatched. CDR1 and CDR2 from the germline V gene are ENHRY and SYGVKD. CDR3 protein: CAISGRQGDNSPLHF. As DNA, the CDR3 is TGTGCCATCAGTGGGAGACAGGGCGATAATTCACCCCTCCACTTT.

This clonotype was counted a few times. The rearrangement uses TRBV6-6 and TRBJ1-2, with D hard to call. This CDR3 is built from 13 residues. Germline V gene data show CDR1 as MNHNY and CDR2 as SVGAGI (reference sequence). V gave up 0 bases and J gave up 6 bases, with 8 bases separating them. CDR3 DNA sequence: TGTGCCAGCAGTTACTCGGCGGGTAATGGCTACACCTTC. Translating gives CASSYSAGNGYTF.

This clonotype showed up just a few times. The V gene is TRBV12-5, the J gene TRBJ2-3; D is unresolved. CDR1 is LGHNT and CDR2 is FRNRAP in the germline V gene. The CDR3 length is 12 residues. Trimming shortened V by 0 bases and J by 8 bases, and 6 bases separated the two germline ends. This CDR3 reads CASGLVGGTQYF. CDR3 DNA sequence: TGTGCTAGTGGTTTGGTTGGTGGTACGCAGTATTTT.

V usage is TRBV7-6 and J usage is TRBJ2-5, with TRBD2 matching 9 bases. CDR3 length: 15 amino acids. V lost 1 base and J lost 5; bases outside the gene matches: 5. CDR1 is SGHVS, CDR2 FNYEAQ, per germline. This chain's CDR3 is CASSLGLAGMETQYF. The CDR3 nucleotides read TGTGCCAGCAGCTTAGGCCTAGCGGGGATGGAGACCCAGTACTTC.

V usage is TRBV20-1 and J usage is TRBJ1-4; perhaps TRBD1 as D (6 bases). Trimming pared 5 bases from V and 7 bases from J, leaving 11 bases between. This CDR3 region has 12 residues. Germline V gene data show CDR1 as DFQATT and CDR2 as SNEGSKA (reference sequence). The CDR3 coding sequence is TGCAGTGCTCAACAGGGATCTGAAAAACTGTTTTTT. Translated, it gives CSAQQGSEKLFF.

This clonotype appeared once. The chain joins TRBV4-2 to TRBJ1-1, with no clear D. V was pared by 2 bases and J by 1 base, with 8 bases between. The CDR3 runs to 14 residues. CDR1 LGHNA and CDR2 YNFKEQ come from the germline V gene. The CDR3 loop reads CASSQNTPNTEAFF. The CDR3, as DNA: TGTGCCAGCAGCCAAAACACCCCGAACACTGAAGCTTTCTTT.

A few counts support this clonotype. V gene TRBV28 combines with J gene TRBJ2-5; D possibly corresponds to TRBD2 (6 bases). The length of the CDR3 is 15 residues. Germline V gene sequence: CDR1 MDHEN, CDR2 SYDVKM. V dropped 2 bases and J dropped 5 bases, with 15 bases sitting between them. CDR3 in amino acids: CASSLQVAGLETQYF. CDR3 sequence (DNA): TGTGCCAGCAGTTTACAGGTCGCGGGGTTGGAGACCCAGTACTTC.

This clonotype has a count of ten or more. The rearrangement links TRBV7-8 to TRBJ2-5, with a tentative D call TRBD1 (5 bases). Trimming removed 2 bases at V and 4 bases at J, with 11 bases between. CDR3 length: 14 amino acids. Germline lookup yields CDR1 SGHVS and CDR2 FQNEAQ. In DNA, the CDR3 is TGTGCCAGCAGCTTATTCCAGGGATCAGAGACCCAGTACTTC. It yields the protein CASSLFQGSETQYF.

Only a few counts were recorded for this clonotype. The chain employs TRBV12-3 or TRBV12-4 and TRBJ2-5, with 7 bases aligning to TRBD1. V dropped 0 bases and J dropped 2; count of bases not matched to a gene: 0. CDR3 length: 14 amino acids. The CDR3 region is CASSLAGQQETQYF. The CDR3 DNA follows: TGTGCCAGCAGTTTAGCGGGACAGCAAGAGACCCAGTACTTC.

This clonotype has a handful of counts. The rearrangement uses TRBV11-2 and TRBJ2-7; no reliable D call. Germline V CDR1 and CDR2: SGHAT, FQNNGV. The length of the CDR3 is 18 residues. V lost 5 bases and J 2 bases, leaving 25 bases between the germline ends. The CDR3 spells CASSPEHLGRFRAYEQYF. Written as DNA, the CDR3 is TGTGCCAGCAGCCCCGAACATCTGGGCAGGTTTCGGGCCTACGAGCAGTACTTC.

The V gene is TRBV20-1, the J gene TRBJ1-2; possible D gene TRBD1, 5 bases. Germline assignment: CDR1 DFQATT and CDR2 SNEGSKA (reference sequence). CDR3 size: 16 residues. V was pared by 1 base and J by 4 bases, with 19 bases between. CDR3 amino acids: CSARGPAGTELYGYTF. The CDR3 bases are TGCAGTGCTAGAGGCCCCGCCGGGACGGAACTCTATGGCTACACCTTC.

This clonotype appeared a few times. This sequence joins TRBV6-4 and TRBJ1-6, with a weak D call TRBD1 (6 bases). V lost 2 bases to trimming and J lost 10 bases, with 15 bases between them. Looked up from germline, CDR1 is MRHNA and CDR2 is SNTAGT. This CDR3 region has 15 residues. CDR3 sequence (DNA): TGTGCCAGCAGTGACCAGGGAGGGGGTGGATCACCCCTCCACTTT. Translating gives CASSDQGGGGSPLHF.

This clonotype was seen many times. The chain has TRBV5-1 and TRBJ2-1; 15 bases are shared with TRBD2. CDR3 length: 16 amino acids. The germline CDR1 and CDR2 sequences are SGHRS and YFSETQ. The trim removed 0 bases at V and 7 bases at J, leaving 2 bases unmatched. The CDR3 region is CASSLAGLAGGNEQFF. CDR3 DNA sequence: TGCGCCAGCAGCTTGGCGGGACTAGCGGGGGGTAATGAGCAGTTCTTC.

J is TRBJ2-7 and V is TRBV3-1; 9 bases are a match to TRBD2. The junction had 13 bases not matched to a gene; V was cut back by 4 bases and J by 6 bases. The CDR3 length is 16 residues. The germline CDR1 and CDR2 sequences are LGHDT and YNNKEL (reference sequence). CDR3 bases: TGTGCCAGCAGCCCTACAGACCTGACTAGCGGCCGCGAGCAGTACTTC. Protein product: CASSPTDLTSGREQYF.